This T cell receptor beta chain is from a study of OX40 agonist ivuxolimab in advanced cancers. Regarding the study in general: Ivuxolimab was an agonistic, fully human IgG2 monoclonal antibody directed against OX40 (CD134), a costimulatory receptor. Intravenous ivuxolimab was administered to patients every 2 weeks at six dose levels: 0.01, 0.1, 0.3, 1.5, 3 and 10 mg/kg. Of the approximately 50 dose-escalation patients, hepatocellular carcinoma was present in approximately 20, melanoma in approximately 15, renal cell carcinoma in 9 and head and neck cancer in 9. In the dose-escalation cohort, 65% to 85% of patients were male, and the mean age was roughly 56 years with a range of roughly 20 to 80. Patients were allowed to have had prior anti-PD-1, anti-PD-L1 or anti-CTLA-4 therapy, and 40% of the dose-escalation patients had been treated with checkpoint inhibitors. Partial responses were achieved by three dose-escalation patients, of whom one had hepatocellular carcinoma and two had cutaneous melanoma. The point of sequencing TCRbeta in the periphery was to test whether ivuxolimab changed TCR sequence diversity and drove clonal T-cell expansion. The monotherapy dose-escalation portion (N of about 50 patients) of the phase I ivuxolimab trial is reported in the paper. Broad study findings and their caveats: The antigen specificity of the clonally expanded peripheral T cells was not determined. In the 0.1-3.0 mg/kg groups, partial responders had among the lowest normalized peripheral clonal expansion, particularly in CD8+ T cells. Clonal expansion of both CD4+ and CD8+ blood T cells was observed from baseline to week 6 at doses 0.1 to 3.0 mg/kg. Low levels of normalized T-cell clonal expansion were also shown by some nonresponding patients. After ivuxolimab, CD8+ T cells had more expanded clones than CD4+ T cells on average.

Points on this clone: Its antigen remains unidentified. Qualities for individual bases were not recorded, and no much larger clone is one base off.

Genomic DNA was extracted from sorted cells for sequencing of the TCRbeta CDR3 region. The immunoSEQ Assay was used to sequence the TCRbeta CDR3 regions. In TCRdb, the immuneACCESS table is reduced to in-frame sequences with V and J assigned. These tables do not hold every clone; where another copy was compared, an unresolved V gene accounts for under half, and the others remain unexplained. Across this sample there are about 66,000 clones, with about 85% seen only once. About 2.1% of the sample is in the top ten clones. Patients with a history of autoimmune disease or receiving systemic immunosuppression were excluded from the trial. Peripheral blood for TCR sequencing was collected from all dose cohorts at baseline, on cycle 4 day 1, and on cycle 7 day 1. Samples were obtained from an open-label, multicenter, first-in-human phase I dose-escalation trial of ivuxolimab. Adults with locally advanced or metastatic melanoma, renal cell carcinoma, hepatocellular carcinoma or head and neck squamous cell carcinoma were enrolled in the trial. Before TCR sequencing, CD4+ and CD8+ T cells were separately sorted from peripheral blood.

This receptor was obtained from an adult with an advanced solid tumor such as melanoma, head and neck, liver or kidney cancer. The sequences come from CD4+ or CD8+ T cells sorted from blood, collected in a trial of the OX40 agonist ivuxolimab.

The CDR3 region has the sequence CASSQTDRSRNTIYF. The DNA is TGCGCCAGCAGCCAAACGGACAGATCGCGAAACACCATATATTTT. In this chain, TRBV4-3 is recombined with TRBJ1-3; TRBD1 could be the D gene, as 6 bases match. The CDR3 spans 15 residues, from the cysteine through the phenylalanine. The retained sequence is limited to the CDR3, 45 bases, with the frame set at the first base. V and J are truncated by 2 bases and 5 bases respectively, leaving an intervening sequence of 13 bases. As encoded in the germline V gene, CDR1 is LGHNA while CDR2 is YSLEER.